This is a list of T cell receptor beta chains from one sample in a study of T cell responses to AZD1222 COVID-19 vaccine. Sequenced by immunoSEQ multiplex PCR; TCRdb stores in-frame clones only, minus some. The sample has some 150,000 clones; around 87% are singletons. The material sequenced was peripheral blood, taken 28 days after the second AZD1222 dose. The receptors were gathered from an adult who received the AZD1222 COVID-19 vaccine. CDR3s include the opening cysteine and the closing phenylalanine or tryptophan. A D gene is named only where the DNA matches it firmly. Clone size, where shown, is once, few, many, or a class for clones that have expanded.

v_call	clone_size	j_call	d_call	cdr3_aa	cdr3_nt
TRBV7-2	-	TRBJ1-2	-	CASSLGVGYGYTF	TGTGCCAGCAGCTTAGGGGTTGGCTATGGCTACACCTTC
TRBV11-3	-	TRBJ2-2	-	CASSPHTGELFF	TGTGCCAGCAGCCCTCACACCGGGGAGCTGTTTTTT
TRBV6-5	few	TRBJ1-3	-	CASSNRVAGNTIYF	TGTGCCAGCAGTAACAGGGTAGCTGGAAACACCATATATTTT
TRBV19	-	TRBJ1-1	TRBD1	CASSFNRGTEAFF	TGTGCCAGTAGCTTCAACAGGGGTACTGAAGCTTTCTTT
TRBV4-3	once	TRBJ1-2	TRBD1	CASSRRTGGYGYTF	TGCGCCAGCAGCCGCCGGACAGGTGGATATGGCTACACCTTC
TRBV5-1	-	TRBJ1-4	-	CASSWQTTNEKLFF	TGCGCCAGCAGCTGGCAGACAACTAATGAAAAACTGTTTTTT
TRBV7-2	-	TRBJ2-7	TRBD1	CASSLGTGDEQYF	TGTGCCAGCAGCTTAGGGACAGGGGACGAGCAGTACTTC
TRBV6-5	-	TRBJ1-2	TRBD1	CASTVWGQGASGYTF	TGTGCCAGCACCGTGTGGGGACAGGGGGCATCTGGCTACACCTTC
TRBV28	once	TRBJ1-2	-	CASSLGVQYYGYTF	TGTGCCAGCAGTTTAGGTGTACAATACTATGGCTACACCTTC
TRBV19	-	TRBJ2-1	TRBD2	CASSIGRLAAHNEQFF	TGTGCCAGTAGTATAGGGAGACTAGCGGCTCACAATGAGCAGTTCTTC
TRBV7-3	-	TRBJ2-1	TRBD2	CASSPMRTSGTNEQFF	TGTGCCAGCAGCCCAATGCGGACTAGCGGCACTAATGAGCAGTTCTTC
TRBV7-2	-	TRBJ2-1	TRBD2	CASSLAGGLAGGEQFF	TGTGCCAGCAGCTTAGCGGGGGGACTAGCGGGAGGTGAGCAGTTCTTC
TRBV2	-	TRBJ1-2	-	CASSADRGGYTF	TGTGCCAGCAGTGCAGATCGGGGTGGCTACACCTTC
TRBV20-1	few	TRBJ2-7	-	CSASWAGTVYEQYF	TGCAGTGCTAGTTGGGCAGGGACCGTATACGAGCAGTACTTC
TRBV5-1	-	TRBJ1-6	TRBD1	CASRRGTGDNSPLHF	TGCGCCAGCAGGCGCGGGACAGGGGATAATTCACCCCTCCACTTT
TRBV28	-	TRBJ1-2	TRBD1	CASSAGQGIDGYTF	TGTGCCAGCAGCGCGGGACAGGGAATCGATGGCTACACCTTC
TRBV7-2	-	TRBJ2-7	-	CASSLNIAVGVYEQYF	TGTGCCAGCAGCTTAAACATAGCGGTGGGGGTATACGAGCAGTACTTC